Included here is one T cell receptor (beta chain) sequence, with context. The repertoire was sequenced with immunoSEQ multiplex PCR; TCRdb's copy has only in-frame clones and lacks some. The sample lists tens of thousands of clones, about 79% seen once, with roughly 12% in the top ten. The sample comes from a study of control samples from healthy donors and cancer patients. The V gene end was trimmed by 8 bases and the J gene end by 10 bases; junction bases not matched to a gene: 8. Germline CDR1 reads ENHRY; CDR2 reads SYGVKD. CDR3 size: 14 residues. The receptor was isolated from a man in his sixties with head and neck cancer. This chain joins TRBV10-3 and TRBJ2-1, with TRBD2 matching 13 bases. Sequencing was carried out using PBMCs. The CDR3: CAIATSGRGKEQFF. DNA of the CDR3: TGTGCCATCGCCACTAGCGGGAGGGGAAAGGAGCAGTTCTTC.